The 20 T cell receptor beta chains below all came from one sample that was sequenced in a study of T cell repertoires in cytomegalovirus infection. TCRdb redid the calling of the reads with MiXCR, one entry per CDR3 protein. Among a few hundred thousand distinct CDR3 sequences, roughly 20% were seen once, and the ten largest hold 8.7%. Sequenced sample: PBMCs. These receptors were obtained from a human donor in good health (CMV status not recorded). Some clones in this sample may be carry-over from other donors' samples.

This clonotype showed up many times. CDR3 residues: CASSLEVVTGELFF. The CDR3 coding sequence is TGTGCCAGCAGCTTAGAAGTGGTCACCGGGGAGCTGTTTTTT. This sequence joins TRBV7-2 and TRBJ2-2; no reliable D call. The germline CDR1 and CDR2 sequences are SGHTA and FQGNSA. The CDR3 is 14 residues long. V gave up 1 base and J gave up 4 bases, with 7 bases separating them.

V gene TRBV7-7 combines with J gene TRBJ2-3, with 8 positions matching TRBD1. Per the germline V gene, CDR1 is SSHAT and CDR2 is FNYEAQ (reference sequence). The length of the CDR3 is 15 residues. V shed 6 bases, J shed 6 bases, and the junction held 11 bases outside the gene matches. DNA of the CDR3: TGTGCCAGCAGTCAAGGACAGGGACCCTTGGATACGCAGTATTTT. It translates to CASSQGQGPLDTQYF.

This clonotype was detected only a few times. This chain joins TRBV7-6 and TRBJ1-3; TRBD1 aligns across 7 bases. This CDR3 region has 17 residues. The germline V gene encodes CDR1 SGHVS and CDR2 FNYEAQ. After removal of 0 bases from V and 0 bases from J, the junction contained 5 bases not matched to a gene. CDR3 sequence (DNA): TGTGCCAGCAGCTTAGCCCTAGGGACAGCCTCTGGAAACACCATATATTTT. Its translation: CASSLALGTASGNTIYF.

The rearrangement joins TRBV6-5 to TRBJ2-1; 9 bases map to TRBD2. J was trimmed by 10 bases and V by 2 bases; bases with no gene match: 9. This CDR3 contains 15 residues. Germline CDR1 reads MNHEY; CDR2 reads SVGAGI. CDR3 loop: CASSYGRGGPQEQFF. DNA for the CDR3: TGTGCCAGCAGTTACGGGCGGGGGGGCCCCCAGGAGCAGTTCTTC.

There are a few counts of this clonotype. The V gene is TRBV5-6, the J gene TRBJ2-3; 10 nucleotides align to TRBD1. V trimming: 4 bases; J trimming: 6 bases; junction bases outside the gene matches: 8. CDR3 length: 15 amino acids. The germline V gene has CDR1 SGHDT and CDR2 YYEEEE. The CDR3 reads CASSTPTGGEDTQYF. The CDR3 coding sequence is TGTGCCAGCAGCACACCGACAGGGGGCGAGGATACGCAGTATTTT.

The chain links TRBV2 to TRBJ2-1; weak D call: TRBD2 (6 bases). The V and J ends lost 8 bases and 5 bases respectively, with 13 bases between them. The germline gives CDR1 SNHLY, CDR2 FYNNEI. The CDR3 is 13 residues long. The CDR3 loop is CASAVGGDNEQFF. The CDR3 region has the DNA TGTGCCAGCGCCGTGGGCGGGGACAATGAGCAGTTCTTC.

In its sample, this clonotype was seen a few times. V usage is TRBV6-4 and J usage is TRBJ2-1; 9 nucleotides align to TRBD1. The ends lost 8 bases at V and 10 bases at J; junction bases unmatched: 3. This CDR3 has 11 amino acids. Germline V lookup: CDR1 MRHNA, CDR2 SNTAGT. The CDR3 DNA follows: TGTGCCAGCGGAACAGGGGGCGAGCAGTTCTTC. This sequence encodes CASGTGGEQFF.

Only a few counts were recorded for this clonotype. In nucleotides, the CDR3 is TGTGCCAGCAGCTTAGGCAGGACAGGAAACACCGGGGAGCTGTTTTTT. Protein sequence: CASSLGRTGNTGELFF. The V gene is TRBV11-2, the J gene TRBJ2-2, with 7 bases lining up with TRBD1. Germline V gene data show CDR1 as SGHAT and CDR2 as FQNNGV. The trim removed 1 base at V and 2 bases at J, leaving 4 bases unmatched. The CDR3 has 16 amino acids.

This clonotype was seen many times. The V call is TRBV5-8, the J call TRBJ1-5; TRBD1 might be the D (6 bases). The V end was cut by 3 bases, the J end by 0 bases, with 16 bases between. The germline V gene encodes CDR1 SGHTS and CDR2 YDEGEE. This CDR3 is built from 17 residues. The DNA for the CDR3 is TGTGCCAGCAGCTCCGGGGGGCTAACCATTAGCAATCAGCCCCAGCATTTT. Protein sequence: CASSSGGLTISNQPQHF.

This clonotype has just a few counts. V and J are TRBV19 and TRBJ2-7; TRBD2 might be the D (6 bases). This CDR3 has 15 residues. V lost 9 bases and J lost 3, with 21 bases in between. Per germline, CDR1 LNHDA and CDR2 SQIVND (reference sequence). The CDR3 bases are TGTGCCAGCAGAGGTTCGTATCCGCGGGACTACGAGCAGTACTTC. This gives the protein CASRGSYPRDYEQYF.

In its sample, this clonotype was seen a few times. The CDR3 region has the DNA TGCAGCGTTCCAGGGACTAGCGGGAGCGGGGAGACCCAGTACTTC. It translates to CSVPGTSGSGETQYF. The rearrangement joins TRBV29-1 to TRBJ2-5; 14 bases match TRBD2. The junction had 7 bases not matched to a gene; V was cut back by 5 bases and J by 5 bases. The length of the CDR3 is 15 residues. Per the germline V gene, CDR1 is SQVTM and CDR2 is ANQGSEA. Drawing the rest from reference TRBV29-1 and TRBJ2-5, the complete variable domain is SAVISQKPSRDICQRGTSLTIQCQVDSQVTMMFWYRQQPGQSLTLIATANQGSEATYESGFVIDKFPISRPNLTFSTLTVSNMSPEDSSIYLCSVPGTSGSGETQYFGPGTRLLVL.

The V gene is TRBV20-1, the J gene TRBJ2-7; no definite D call. V was clipped by 2 bases and J by 4 bases, with 9 bases between them. Germline V gene lookup returns CDR1 DFQATT and CDR2 SNEGSKA (reference sequence). The CDR3 runs 12 residues. The CDR3 region has the DNA TGCAGTGCTAGATCCCTTATGTACGAGCAGTACTTC. Translation gives CSARSLMYEQYF.

The gene calls are TRBV20-1 and TRBJ2-3; D may be TRBD1 or TRBD2 (5 bases each). The CDR3 sequence is 15 residues long. Germline loops: CDR1 DFQATT, CDR2 SNEGSKA (reference sequence). Trimming removed 1 base from V and 2 bases from J, with 13 bases in between. The CDR3 nucleotides read TGCAGTGCTAGAGCGGACTGGGGGATCACAGATACGCAGTATTTT. It yields the protein CSARADWGITDTQYF.

This clonotype has just a few counts. V is TRBV19 and J is TRBJ1-1; D may be TRBD1 (5 bases). CDR1 LNHDA and CDR2 SQIVND come from the germline V gene (reference sequence). Trimming removed 10 bases at V and 7 bases at J, with 22 bases between. This CDR3 is 14 amino acids long. The DNA for the CDR3 is TGTGCCACCCTTCCCGACCCCAGGGATAGTGAAGCTTTCTTT. Translating gives CATLPDPRDSEAFF.

The rearrangement links TRBV19 to TRBJ1-2, with TRBD1 as a possible D gene (5 bases). This CDR3 is 15 amino acids long. Germline assignment: CDR1 LNHDA and CDR2 SQIVND (reference sequence). V was clipped by 5 bases and J by 8 bases, with 21 bases between them. The CDR3 spells CASSRAPGRGKGYTF. CDR3 nucleotides: TGTGCCAGTAGTCGGGCCCCAGGGCGCGGTAAAGGCTACACCTTC. The variable domain in full, with the rest retrieved from reference TRBV19 and TRBJ1-2, is DGGITQSPKYLFRKEGQNVTLSCEQNLNHDAMYWYRQDPGQGLRLIYYSQIVNDFQKGDIAEGYSVSREKKESFPLTVTSAQKNPTAFYLCASSRAPGRGKGYTFGSGTRLTVV.

There are many counts of this clonotype. V is TRBV11-2 and J is TRBJ2-7; D might be TRBD1 or TRBD2, each matching 5 bases. The CDR3 is 15 amino acids. The V gene lost 0 bases and the J gene lost 2 bases, with 11 bases spanning the gap. The germline V gene has CDR1 SGHAT and CDR2 FQNNGV. The CDR3 sequence: CASSLDGWGPYEQYF. CDR3 bases: TGTGCCAGCAGCTTAGATGGGTGGGGACCCTACGAGCAGTACTTC.

This clonotype has only a few counts. The chain joins TRBV20-1 to TRBJ2-1, with TRBD2 matching 13 bases. The CDR3 covers 15 residues. With V trimmed by 2 bases and J by 5 bases, 3 bases remained unmatched. CDR1 and CDR2 (germline): DFQATT, SNEGSKA (reference sequence). CDR3 residues: CSARRLAGGDNEQFF. Here the CDR3 DNA reads TGCAGTGCTAGAAGACTAGCGGGGGGCGACAATGAGCAGTTCTTC.

The DNA of the CDR3 is TGTGCCAGCAGACAGGGTCCATGGTATCCAGACACCTTC. Protein product: CASRQGPWYPDTF. The chain joins TRBV28 to TRBJ1-2, with D possibly being TRBD1 (6 bases). Germline V gene sequence: CDR1 MDHEN, CDR2 SYDVKM. There are 13 residues in the CDR3. The V and J ends lost 6 bases and 12 bases respectively, with 20 bases between them.

This clonotype was found a few times. This sequence joins TRBV5-4 and TRBJ2-3; weak D call: TRBD2 (7 bases). Trimming removed 7 bases from V and 4 bases from J, with 16 bases in between. The germline V gene encodes CDR1 SGHNT and CDR2 YYREEE (reference sequence). This CDR3 spans 14 amino acids. The CDR3 sequence: CASGGGPLADTQYF. CDR3 DNA sequence: TGTGCCAGCGGGGGGGGCCCTCTCGCAGATACGCAGTATTTT.

The J gene is TRBJ2-3, the V gene TRBV20-1; 8 bases are a match to TRBD2. The CDR3 has 18 residues. Germline CDR1 reads DFQATT; CDR2 reads SNEGSKA (reference sequence). With 0 bases clipped from V and 2 bases from J, the junction kept 13 bases outside the gene matches. CDR3 in DNA: TGCAGTGCTAGAGATTCGACGGCGGGACTAGAGGTCACAGATACGCAGTATTTT. This codes for CSARDSTAGLEVTDTQYF.